The sequence of this T cell receptor beta chain was determined in a study of shared clonotypes between healthy human individuals. Study-wide background: Each donor's CD4 naive and CD4 memory cells filled three plates apiece, CD8 naive two, and CD8 memory one. Study-wide points: When naive CD4 clonotypes were compared across several donors, roughly 4.9% were shared. Estimated clonotype richness was generally higher in naive than memory subsets.

Partitioning of CD4+ cells yielded a CD45RA+ naive subset and a CD45RA-negative memory subset. Method: immunoSEQ multiplex PCR; TCRdb's copy keeps in-frame clones and lacks some. The repertoire has 2 million to 2.5 million clones, around 95% of them found once; the top ten carry less than 0.15%. Per germline, CDR1 MGHDK and CDR2 SYGVNS. This CDR3 is 16 amino acids long. The junction had 8 bases not matched to a gene; V was cut back by 1 base and J by 5 bases. This clone showed up just once. Its cognate antigen is unknown. The TCR was taken from a young man in good health. Sequencing was carried out using naive CD4+ T cells sorted from blood. Noted subset: CD45RA+ positively selected. The V call is TRBV25-1, the J call TRBJ2-3; 8 bases are a match to TRBD2. The CDR3 region has the DNA TGTGCCAGCAGTGAATCGGCGGGGGGCGATAGAGATACGCAGTATTTT. Residues: CASSESAGGDRDTQYF.